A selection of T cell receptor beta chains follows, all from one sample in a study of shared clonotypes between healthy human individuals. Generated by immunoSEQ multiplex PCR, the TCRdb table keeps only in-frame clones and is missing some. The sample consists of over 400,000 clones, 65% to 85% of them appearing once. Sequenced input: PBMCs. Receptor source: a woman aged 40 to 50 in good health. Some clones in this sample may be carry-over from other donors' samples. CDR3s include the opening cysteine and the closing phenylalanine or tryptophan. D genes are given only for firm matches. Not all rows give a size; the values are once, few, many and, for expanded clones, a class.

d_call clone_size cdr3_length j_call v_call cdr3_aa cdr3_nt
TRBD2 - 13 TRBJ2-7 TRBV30 CAWSGLAGVEQYF TGTGCCTGGAGTGGACTAGCGGGAGTCGAGCAGTACTTC
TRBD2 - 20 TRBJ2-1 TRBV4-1 CASSKGWGLAGMESYNEQFF TGCGCCAGCAGTAAAGGGTGGGGACTAGCGGGAATGGAATCCTACAATGAGCAGTTCTTC
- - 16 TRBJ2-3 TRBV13 CASSPLGTASTDTQYF TGTGCCAGCAGCCCACTCGGGACCGCTAGCACAGATACGCAGTATTTT
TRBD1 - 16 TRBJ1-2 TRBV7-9 CASSADRGRAFYGYTF TGTGCCAGCAGCGCCGACAGGGGGCGCGCCTTCTATGGCTACACCTTC
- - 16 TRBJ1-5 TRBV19 CASSIGAGAGVQPQHF TGTGCCAGTAGTATAGGCGCCGGGGCTGGTGTTCAGCCCCAGCATTTT
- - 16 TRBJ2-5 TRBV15 CATSRDEGLGRETQYF TGTGCCACCAGCAGAGATGAGGGGTTGGGTCGGGAGACCCAGTACTTC
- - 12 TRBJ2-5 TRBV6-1 CASRGNQETQYF TGTGCCAGCAGGGGCAATCAAGAGACCCAGTACTTC
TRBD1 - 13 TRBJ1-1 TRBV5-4 CASSRDRNTEAFF TGTGCCAGCAGCAGGGACAGGAACACTGAAGCTTTCTTT
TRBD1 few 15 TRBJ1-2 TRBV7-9 CASSSVQGAGYGYTF TGTGCCAGCAGCAGCGTCCAGGGGGCGGGCTATGGCTACACCTTC
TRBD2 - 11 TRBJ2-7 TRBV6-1 CASRRTREQYF TGTGCCAGCAGACGGACTAGGGAGCAGTACTTC
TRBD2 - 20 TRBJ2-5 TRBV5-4 CASSVQGQGTLGLAGKTQYF TGTGCCAGCAGCGTCCAGGGACAGGGGACCCTGGGACTAGCGGGAAAGACCCAGTACTTC
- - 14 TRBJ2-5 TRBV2 CASSWAGAPETQYF TGTGCCAGCAGTTGGGCAGGTGCCCCAGAGACCCAGTACTTC
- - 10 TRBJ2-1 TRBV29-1 CSVGSYEQFF TGCAGCGTTGGTAGTTATGAGCAGTTCTTC
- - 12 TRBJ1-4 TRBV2 CASRGTSEKLFF TGTGCCAGCAGGGGGACTTCTGAAAAACTGTTTTTT
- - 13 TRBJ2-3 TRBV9 CASSVALTDTQYF TGTGCCAGCAGCGTAGCCCTTACAGATACGCAGTATTTT
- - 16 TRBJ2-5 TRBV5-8 CASSLRMRHRGETQYF TGTGCCAGCAGCCTTCGGATGAGACATCGGGGGGAGACCCAGTACTTC
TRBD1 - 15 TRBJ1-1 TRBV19 CASSIEGRRGSEAFF TGTGCCAGTAGTATAGAGGGGCGCAGGGGGTCGGAAGCTTTCTTT
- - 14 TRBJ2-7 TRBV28 CASSHTRTSYEQYF TGTGCCAGCAGCCATACAAGGACCTCCTACGAGCAGTACTTC
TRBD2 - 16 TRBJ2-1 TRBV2 CASSVRKTSGYNEQFF TGTGCCAGCAGTGTGAGGAAGACTAGCGGCTACAATGAGCAGTTCTTC
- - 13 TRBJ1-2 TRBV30 CAWVNPLGLGYTF TGTGCCTGGGTAAACCCGCTCGGCCTTGGCTACACCTTC